This TCR beta chain was retrieved from a study of T-cell memory formation after mild COVID-19. A 5'RACE reaction primed in the constant segment made cDNA libraries of TCR alpha and TCR beta, and these carried sample barcodes and UMIs. TCRdb processed the 5' RACE reads anew with MiXCR; each CDR3 protein has one entry. The data contain some 490,000 distinct CDR3 sequences, about 20% of them singletons. Study-wide results and limits: The finding that pre-infection memory included some responding clones suggested that cross-reactive memory joined. What remained unconfirmed was the SARS-CoV-2 specificity of second-wave clones peaking on day 37. Clones contracting over day 15 to 85 were CD4/CD8 balanced, with later expanders leaning CD4+.

This CDR3 is 14 amino acids long. Germline V gene sequence: CDR1 MNHEY, CDR2 SVGEGT. The V and J ends lost 4 bases and 4 bases respectively, with 11 bases between them. In the case of this clonotype: The antigen is not known.

The clonotype comes from an adult woman who had mild COVID-19 (a few samples of this study predate the infection). Cell type and time point are not known. The sample comprised PBMCs or a T cell subset sorted from them (not recorded which). The chain joins TRBV6-2 or TRBV6-3 to TRBJ2-1; D gene ambiguous. CDR3 in amino acids: CASSLGWAYNEQFF. The CDR3 DNA reads as TGTGCCAGCAGTTTAGGGTGGGCTTACAATGAGCAGTTCTTC.